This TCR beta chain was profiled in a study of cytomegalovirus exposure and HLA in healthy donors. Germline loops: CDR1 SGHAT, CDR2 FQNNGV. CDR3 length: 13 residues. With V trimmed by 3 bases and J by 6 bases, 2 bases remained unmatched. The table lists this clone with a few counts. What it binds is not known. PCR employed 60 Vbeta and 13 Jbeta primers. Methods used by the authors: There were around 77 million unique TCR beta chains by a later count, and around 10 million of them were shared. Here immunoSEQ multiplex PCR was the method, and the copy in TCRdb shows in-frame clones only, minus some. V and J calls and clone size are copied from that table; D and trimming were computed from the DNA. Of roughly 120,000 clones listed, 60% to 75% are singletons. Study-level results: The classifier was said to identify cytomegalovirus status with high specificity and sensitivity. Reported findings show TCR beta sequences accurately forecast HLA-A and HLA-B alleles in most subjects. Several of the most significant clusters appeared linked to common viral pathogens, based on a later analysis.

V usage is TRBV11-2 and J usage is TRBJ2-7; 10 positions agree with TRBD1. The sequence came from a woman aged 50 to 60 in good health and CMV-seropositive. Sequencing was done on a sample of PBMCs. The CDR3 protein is CASSFDRGLEQYF. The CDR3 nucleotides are TGTGCCAGCAGCTTTGACAGGGGGCTCGAGCAGTACTTC.